A selection of T cell receptor beta chains follows, all from one sample in a study of blood T cells in healthy people across ages. From the 5' RACE reads, TCRdb called clonotypes with MiXCR, one entry per CDR3 protein. Altogether under 700,000 distinct CDR3 sequences are present, 24% being singletons, with the ten largest covering around 10%. This sample also appeared in a second study, on T cells of mothers and their children.

The sequenced material came from blood. These receptors were taken from a boy aged 5-17 years in good health. Both conserved end residues are part of each CDR3. D genes are given only for firm matches. Only some rows state a clone size, as once, few, many or a class for expanded clones.

TRBJ1-4 | TRBV7-2 | . | few | TGTGCCAGCAGCTTAGAGTGGTTTACAGGGAGACTGTTTTTT | CASSLEWFTGRLFF
TRBJ2-3 | TRBV12-3/TRBV12-4 | . | once | TGTGCCGGCAGTTTCTTCACAGATACGCAGTATTTT | CAGSFFTDTQYF
TRBJ2-6 | TRBV7-9 | TRBD1 | . | TGTGCCAGCAGCCCACAGACAGGGGCGTTCTCTGGGGCCAACGTCCTGGCTTTC | CASSPQTGAFSGANVLAF
TRBJ2-3 | TRBV7-2 | . | once | TGTGCCAGCAGCTTAGGTCACAGCACAGATACGCAGTATTTT | CASSLGHSTDTQYF
TRBJ2-5 | TRBV3-1 | . | . | TGTGCCAGCAGCCCCCAACTCTACCCCCAAGAGACCCAGTACTTC | CASSPQLYPQETQYF
TRBJ2-1 | TRBV27 | TRBD1 | . | TGTGCCAGCAGTTCGGACAGGGGGCTCTACCATGAGCAGTTCTTC | CASSSDRGLYHEQFF
TRBJ2-7 | TRBV7-9 | . | many | TGTGCCAGCAGCTCCCGGGACTTAACCTACGAGCAGTACTTC | CASSSRDLTYEQYF
TRBJ2-7 | TRBV6-2/TRBV6-3 | . | few | TGTGCCAGCAGCGCCGCGTCGGAGCAGTACTTC | CASSAASEQYF
TRBJ1-2 | TRBV11-2 | TRBD1 | . | TGTGCCAGCAGCCCGCCGGGACAGTACTATGGCTACACCTTC | CASSPPGQYYGYTF
TRBJ1-1 | TRBV6-6 | . | . | TGTGCCAGCAGTTACGCCCCCAGCAGGGCCGTCACTGAAGCTTTCTTT | CASSYAPSRAVTEAFF
TRBJ1-1 | TRBV23-1 | . | . | TGCGCCAGCAGTGTGGACGGTTCGAACACTGAAGCTTTCTTT | CASSVDGSNTEAFF
TRBJ2-5 | TRBV6-5 | TRBD2 | few | TGTGCCAGCGGTTACTGGCTAGCGGGCGAGTTACAAGAGACCCAGTACTTC | CASGYWLAGELQETQYF
TRBJ2-7 | TRBV9 | TRBD2 | . | TGTGCCAGCAGCGTAGGTTTAGCGGGGCGGCAGTACTTC | CASSVGLAGRQYF
TRBJ2-3 | TRBV30 | TRBD2 | . | TGTGCCTGGAGTATTGGGGGAGGGTCAGATACGCAGTATTTT | CAWSIGGGSDTQYF
TRBJ2-7 | TRBV21-1 | . | few | TGTGCCAGCAGCGATGGCCAGGGGGCAGATACTAGCTCCTACGAGCAGTACTTC | CASSDGQGADTSSYEQYF
TRBJ2-7 | TRBV7-2 | . | few | TGTGCCAGCAGTTCAGGACACCTCTACGAGCAGTACTTC | CASSSGHLYEQYF
TRBJ2-2 | TRBV4-1 | . | . | TGCGCCAGCAGCCAAGTCGGGTCTAACACCGGGGAGCTGTTTTTT | CASSQVGSNTGELFF
TRBJ2-1 | TRBV13 | . | . | TGTGCCAGCAGCCTCGAGACACCAGGGTTGAGAGGCTCCTACAATGAGCAGTTCTTC | CASSLETPGLRGSYNEQFF